This T cell receptor (beta chain) is drawn from a study of CXCR3-negative and CXCR3-positive naive CD8 T cells. About this clonotype: The target antigen is unknown.

Germline V gene data show CDR1 as LGHNA and CDR2 as YNFKEQ. The length of the CDR3 is 15 residues. Libraries of TRB cDNA were made by 5' RACE and carried UMIs. Following a re-call of the 5' RACE reads, TCRdb has one entry per CDR3 protein and lacks DNA. The listing contains about 43,000 distinct CDR3 sequences. Overall study findings and caveats: Naive cells, whether CXCR3-negative or CXCR3-positive, had similar TRBV-TRBJ usage, while memory cells differed.

Source material: memory CD8+ T cells from blood. The TCR sequence derives from a human donor in good health. Some clones in this sample may be carry-over from other donors' samples. This chain joins TRBV4-2 and TRBJ2-1; without DNA, the TCRdb call of TRBD1 cannot be checked. The CDR3 spells CASSRAGRQNNEQFF.